Listed below are T cell receptor beta chains from one sample, sequenced in a study of blood T cell repertoires in COVID-19. Assay used: immunoSEQ multiplex PCR; TCRdb lists only in-frame clones, some missing. The data hold about 43,000 clones, with about four fifths observed a single time. Source material: peripheral blood. These receptors all stem from an older woman with acute or convalescent COVID-19. CDR3s include the opening cysteine and the closing phenylalanine or tryptophan. The D gene is left open where the match is weak. Clone size is stated in some rows and not others, as once, few, many or a class when expanded.

j_call d_call cdr3_length clone_size v_call cdr3_nt cdr3_aa
TRBJ2-1 TRBD2 12 NA TRBV15 TGTGCCACCAGCTCCTCGGGAGGTGAGCAGTTCTTC CATSSSGGEQFF
TRBJ2-1 TRBD2 17 NA TRBV24-1 TGTGCCACCAGTGAACCCGGGGAGGGCCCGGATGGAAATGAGCAGTTCTTC CATSEPGEGPDGNEQFF
TRBJ2-3 NA 16 NA TRBV28 TGTGCCAGCAGTTTATTACAGACCAGACCCACAGATACGCAGTATTTT CASSLLQTRPTDTQYF
TRBJ1-2 TRBD1 15 NA TRBV30 TGTGCCTGGAGCCTTGGGTGGACAGGGGGAATAGGCTACACCTTC CAWSLGWTGGIGYTF
TRBJ2-7 NA 13 NA TRBV2 TGTGCCAGCAGGCGACAGGAGTCCTACGAGCAGTACTTC CASRRQESYEQYF
TRBJ1-1 NA 14 NA TRBV5-4 TGTGCCAGCAGTACCGGAGGGATTTCCACTGAAGCTTTCTTT CASSTGGISTEAFF
TRBJ2-7 NA 16 few TRBV27 TGTGCCAGCAGTCCCACGCCGACATTCCCTATCTACGAGCAGTACTTC CASSPTPTFPIYEQYF
TRBJ1-2 TRBD1 18 NA TRBV7-3 TGTGCCAGCAGCTTAACGGGTACCCCGGGGACAGGGGACTATGGCTACACCTTC CASSLTGTPGTGDYGYTF
TRBJ2-3 NA 14 few TRBV7-7 TGTGCTAGCAGCTTACGGGGAACTGCAGATACGCAGTATTTT CASSLRGTADTQYF
TRBJ2-1 NA 16 few TRBV4-1 TGCGCCAGCAGCCAAATCCGTCGCAGGTCCTACAATGAGCAGTTCTTC CASSQIRRRSYNEQFF
TRBJ2-7 TRBD2 14 once TRBV30 TGTGCCTGGAGGACCGCGGGGGTGCTGAACGAGCAGTACTTC CAWRTAGVLNEQYF
TRBJ2-4 TRBD2 14 NA TRBV5-1 TGCGCCAGCAGCTGGGGGACTAGCGAAAACATTCAGTACTTC CASSWGTSENIQYF
TRBJ2-3 NA 16 NA TRBV5-1 TGCGCCAGCAGCTTGGGAATTGGACAAGGCACAGATACGCAGTATTTT CASSLGIGQGTDTQYF
TRBJ2-5 NA 13 few TRBV15 TGTGCCACCAGCAGAGCCGTTATGGAGACCCAGTACTTC CATSRAVMETQYF
TRBJ1-1 TRBD1 15 NA TRBV25-1 TGTGCCAGCAGTGACTTAGGGACAGGGATCACTGAAGCTTTCTTT CASSDLGTGITEAFF
TRBJ2-7 TRBD1 16 NA TRBV24-1 TGTGCCACCAGTGACCCGGACAGGGTTGTCGAGTACGAGCAGTACTTC CATSDPDRVVEYEQYF
TRBJ2-1 TRBD2 14 few TRBV5-4 TGTGCCAGCAGCTCGGGACTAGCGGGAGGGGGTGAGTTCTTC CASSSGLAGGGEFF
TRBJ2-2 TRBD1 15 few TRBV5-6 TGTGCCAGCAGCTTGACAGGGGTGAACACCGGGGAGCTGTTTTTT CASSLTGVNTGELFF
TRBJ2-7 NA 13 NA TRBV12-3/TRBV12-4 TGTGCCACAGGAATTCGGGGAGCCTACGAGCAGTACTTC CATGIRGAYEQYF
TRBJ1-1 NA 14 NA TRBV29-1 TGCAGCGGGAGGGACGGAAGAGGATTATCTGAAGCTTTCTTT CSGRDGRGLSEAFF
TRBJ1-1 NA 12 NA TRBV30 TGTGCCTGGGTACAGGGTGTGACTGAAGCTTTCTTT CAWVQGVTEAFF
TRBJ2-5 TRBD2 15 NA TRBV7-2 TGTGCCAGCAGCCCTAGCGGGGGGGCCTGGGAGACCCAGTACTTC CASSPSGGAWETQYF
TRBJ1-2 NA 11 NA TRBV12-3/TRBV12-4 TGTGCCAGCAGTCCGAGTTATGGCTACACCTTC CASSPSYGYTF
TRBJ2-2 NA 15 NA TRBV19 TGTGCCAGTAGTCGGGGGGCACTGAACACCGGGGAGCTGTTTTTT CASSRGALNTGELFF
TRBJ1-3 TRBD1 19 NA TRBV3-1/TRBV3-2 TGTGCCAGCAGTCGGGACAGTAGTTCCCTGCAGAGCTCTGGAAACACCATATATTTT CASSRDSSSLQSSGNTIYF
TRBJ2-5 TRBD2 15 NA TRBV7-2 TGTGCCAGCAGCTTAGTAGCGGGAGTTAGTGAGACCCAGTACTTC CASSLVAGVSETQYF
TRBJ1-2 TRBD1 15 NA TRBV9 TGTGCCAGCAGCGTCGATACAGGGGGCGCAGCTGGCTACACCTTC CASSVDTGGAAGYTF
TRBJ1-1 TRBD1 14 NA TRBV25-1 TGTGCCAGCAGTGAAATTCAGGACAGGGCTGAAGCTTTCTTT CASSEIQDRAEAFF
TRBJ1-1 TRBD1 13 NA TRBV5-4 TGTGCCAGCTCCGACAGGGAGAACACTGAAGCTTTCTTT CASSDRENTEAFF
TRBJ1-5 TRBD1 13 NA TRBV27 TGTGCCAGGGAGGACAGGGCTAATCAGCCCCAGCATTTT CAREDRANQPQHF
TRBJ1-1 NA 13 NA TRBV24-1 TGTGCCACCAGAAACGGGGGAACTACTGAAGCTTTCTTT CATRNGGTTEAFF
TRBJ2-5 NA 14 NA TRBV7-9 TGTGCCAGCAGCTTAGTGGGGCGAAGGGAGACCCAGTACTTC CASSLVGRRETQYF
TRBJ1-1 NA 16 few TRBV12-5 TGTGCTAGTGGTTTGGCGGCAGGGCGTTCAGTCGCTCAAGCTTTCTTT CASGLAAGRSVAQAFF
TRBJ2-1 NA 13 NA TRBV29-1 TGCAGCGTTACCCAGGGGAATAAAAATGAGCAGTTCTTC CSVTQGNKNEQFF
TRBJ2-7 NA 13 NA TRBV11-2 TGTGCCAGCAGCTTAGGAGTTTCCTACGAGCAGTACTTC CASSLGVSYEQYF
TRBJ2-7 TRBD1 14 NA TRBV5-1 TGCGCCAGCAGCTCGGGACAGAGTTCCTACGAGCAGTACTTC CASSSGQSSYEQYF
TRBJ1-3 TRBD1 15 NA TRBV7-2 TGTGCCAGCAGCCGGACAGGGGGCATTGGAAACACCATATATTTT CASSRTGGIGNTIYF
TRBJ2-1 TRBD1 15 NA TRBV5-1 TGCGCCAGCAGACCTACAGGGGGAACCTACAATGAGCAGTTCTTC CASRPTGGTYNEQFF
TRBJ2-7 TRBD2 13 NA TRBV30 TGTGCCTGGAGCGAACTAGCGGGAGACGAGCAGTACTTC CAWSELAGDEQYF
TRBJ2-5 NA 15 NA TRBV5-6 TGTGCCAGCAGCTTGGACGGGCAGGGAATAGAGACCCAGTACTTC CASSLDGQGIETQYF
TRBJ1-6 TRBD1 14 NA TRBV7-9 TGTGCCAGCAGCTTGACAGGGTTGGGTTCACCCCTCCACTTT CASSLTGLGSPLHF
TRBJ2-7 TRBD2 14 few TRBV6-5 TGTGCCAGCAGTCCAGGACTAGCGGGAGGGAAGCAGTACTTC CASSPGLAGGKQYF
TRBJ1-2 NA 11 NA TRBV29-1 TGCAGCGTCCTGGGGGGGCGAGGCTACACCTTC CSVLGGRGYTF
TRBJ1-3 NA 17 NA TRBV30 TGTGCCTGGAGTCCCACCGGGGGGGGTCGCTCTGGAAACACCATATATTTT CAWSPTGGGRSGNTIYF
TRBJ2-5 NA 13 NA TRBV18 TGTGCCAGCTCATCCCAGTCCCAAGAGACCCAGTACTTC CASSSQSQETQYF
TRBJ1-6 TRBD1 14 NA TRBV6-5 TGTGCCAGCAGCACGGACAGGGGGGATTCACCCCTCCACTTT CASSTDRGDSPLHF
TRBJ2-7 NA 16 NA TRBV18 TGTGCCAGCTCACCACCGGACAGCCGCCGATCTGGCGAGCAGTACTTC CASSPPDSRRSGEQYF
TRBJ2-5 NA 15 NA TRBV7-2 TGTGCCAGCAGCTCCCTAGCATCTTGGCAAGAGACCCAGTACTTC CASSSLASWQETQYF
TRBJ1-2 TRBD1 14 NA TRBV5-6 TGTGCCAGCAGCCCTATCGGACAGGGCTATGGCTACACCTTC CASSPIGQGYGYTF
TRBJ1-1 NA 14 NA TRBV5-4 TGTGCCAGCAGCTTGGAAGGGGCAGCGAGAGAAGCTTTCTTT CASSLEGAAREAFF
TRBJ2-7 NA 15 NA TRBV9 TGTGCCAGCAGCGTAGATCCCCGAGCGGAGTACGAGCAGTACTTC CASSVDPRAEYEQYF
TRBJ2-1 TRBD2 15 NA TRBV20-1 TGCAGTGCTAGTAGGACTAGCGGGAGAGAAGGTGAGCAGTTCTTC CSASRTSGREGEQFF
TRBJ1-6 NA 16 NA TRBV19 TGTGCCAGTAGTGTGACGGACTTAATCGGTGGTTCACCCCTCCACTTT CASSVTDLIGGSPLHF